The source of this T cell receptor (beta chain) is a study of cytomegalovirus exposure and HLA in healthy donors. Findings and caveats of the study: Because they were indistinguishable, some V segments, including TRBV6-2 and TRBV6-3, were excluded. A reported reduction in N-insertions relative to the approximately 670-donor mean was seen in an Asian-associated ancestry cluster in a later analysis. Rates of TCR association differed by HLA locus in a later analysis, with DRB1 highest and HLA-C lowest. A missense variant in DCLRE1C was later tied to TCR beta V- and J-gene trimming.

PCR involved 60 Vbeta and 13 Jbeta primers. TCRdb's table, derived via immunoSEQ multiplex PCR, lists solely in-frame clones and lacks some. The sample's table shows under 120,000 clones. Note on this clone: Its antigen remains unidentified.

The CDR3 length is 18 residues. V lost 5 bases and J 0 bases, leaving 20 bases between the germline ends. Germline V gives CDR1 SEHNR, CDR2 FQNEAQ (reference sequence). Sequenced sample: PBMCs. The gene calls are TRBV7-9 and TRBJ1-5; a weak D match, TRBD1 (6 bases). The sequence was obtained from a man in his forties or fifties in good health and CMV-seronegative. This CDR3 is CASSQGFGPPYSNQPQHF. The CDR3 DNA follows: TGTGCCAGCAGCCAGGGGTTCGGGCCACCATATAGCAATCAGCCCCAGCATTTT.